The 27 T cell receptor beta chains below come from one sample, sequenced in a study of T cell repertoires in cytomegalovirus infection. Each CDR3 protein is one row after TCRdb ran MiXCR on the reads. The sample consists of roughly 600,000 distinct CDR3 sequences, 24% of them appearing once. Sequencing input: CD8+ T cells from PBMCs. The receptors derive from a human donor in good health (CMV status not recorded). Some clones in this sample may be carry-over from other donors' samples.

The CDR3 sequence: CASSHDLTVFSGELFF. The CDR3 DNA sequence: TGTGCCAGCAGTCACGACCTAACGGTGTTCTCCGGGGAGCTGTTTTTT. This chain connects TRBV28 to TRBJ2-2; D gene ambiguous. The length of the CDR3 is 16 residues. Trimming removed 5 bases at V and 6 bases at J, with 19 bases between. The germline gives CDR1 MDHEN, CDR2 SYDVKM. Full variable domain (missing parts from reference TRBV28 and TRBJ2-2): DVKVTQSSRYLVKRTGEKVFLECVQDMDHENMFWYRQDPGLGLRLIYFSYDVKMKEKGDIPEGYSVSREKKERFSLILESASTNQTSMYLCASSHDLTVFSGELFFGEGSRLTVL.

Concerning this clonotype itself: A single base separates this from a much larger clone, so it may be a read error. For the CDR3, the DNA is TGTGCCAGCAGTTATGCTAGCGGGGAGGCCCAAGAGACCCAGTACTTC. This gives the protein CASSYASGEAQETQYF. The rearrangement uses TRBV6-6 and TRBJ2-5; 9 bases map to TRBD2. Germline V lookup: CDR1 MNHNY, CDR2 SVGAGI (reference sequence). Trimming removed 3 bases from V and 1 base from J; junction bases left unmatched: 6. There are 16 residues in the CDR3.

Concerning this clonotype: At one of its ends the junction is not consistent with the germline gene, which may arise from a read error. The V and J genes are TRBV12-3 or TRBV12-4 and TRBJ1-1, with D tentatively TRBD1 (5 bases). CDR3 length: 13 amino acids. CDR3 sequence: CASRLGKGFEAFF. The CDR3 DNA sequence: TGTGCCAGCAGGTTAGGAAAGGGGTTTGAAGCTTTCTTT.

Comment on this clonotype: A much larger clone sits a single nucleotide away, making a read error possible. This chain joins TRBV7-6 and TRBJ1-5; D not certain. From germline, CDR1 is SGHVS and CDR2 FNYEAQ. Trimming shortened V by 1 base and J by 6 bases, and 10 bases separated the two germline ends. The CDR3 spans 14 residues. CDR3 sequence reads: CASSLVDWGQPQHF. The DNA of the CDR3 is TGTGCCAGCAGCTTAGTCGATTGGGGTCAGCCCCAGCATTTT.

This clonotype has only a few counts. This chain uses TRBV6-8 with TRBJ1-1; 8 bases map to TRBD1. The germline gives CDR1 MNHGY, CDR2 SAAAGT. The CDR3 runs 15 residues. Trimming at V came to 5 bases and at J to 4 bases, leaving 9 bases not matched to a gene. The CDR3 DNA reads TGTGCCAGCAGTCTCGGGACAGGTGGGCCCACTGAAGCTTTCTTT. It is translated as CASSLGTGGPTEAFF.

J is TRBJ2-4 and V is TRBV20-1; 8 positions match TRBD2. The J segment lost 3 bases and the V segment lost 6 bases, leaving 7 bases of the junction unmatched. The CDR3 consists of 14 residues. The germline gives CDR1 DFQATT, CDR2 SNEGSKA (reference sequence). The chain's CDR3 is CSASPAGGKNIQYF. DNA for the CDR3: TGCAGTGCATCCCCTGCGGGGGGCAAAAACATTCAGTACTTC.

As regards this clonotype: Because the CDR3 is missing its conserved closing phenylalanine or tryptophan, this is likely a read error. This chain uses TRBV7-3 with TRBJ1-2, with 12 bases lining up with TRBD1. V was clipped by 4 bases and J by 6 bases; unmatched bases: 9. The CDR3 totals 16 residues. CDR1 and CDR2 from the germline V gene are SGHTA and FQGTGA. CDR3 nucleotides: TGTGCCAGCAGCTCTGGGACAGGGGGCAAGGGCCATGGCTACACCGTC. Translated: CASSSGTGGKGHGYTV.

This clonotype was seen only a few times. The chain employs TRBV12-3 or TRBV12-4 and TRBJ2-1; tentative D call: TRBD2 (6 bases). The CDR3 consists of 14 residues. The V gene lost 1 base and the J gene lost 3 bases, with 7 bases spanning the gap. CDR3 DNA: TGTGCCAGCAGTTTAGGGGACTTCTACAATGAGCAGTTCTTC. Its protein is CASSLGDFYNEQFF.

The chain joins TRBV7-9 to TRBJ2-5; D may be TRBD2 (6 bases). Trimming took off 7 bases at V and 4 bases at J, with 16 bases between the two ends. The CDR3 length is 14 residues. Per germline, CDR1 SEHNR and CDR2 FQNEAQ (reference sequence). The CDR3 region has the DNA TGTGCCAGCACCGGTCCGGGGGATGGAGAGACCCAGTACTTC. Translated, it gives CASTGPGDGETQYF.

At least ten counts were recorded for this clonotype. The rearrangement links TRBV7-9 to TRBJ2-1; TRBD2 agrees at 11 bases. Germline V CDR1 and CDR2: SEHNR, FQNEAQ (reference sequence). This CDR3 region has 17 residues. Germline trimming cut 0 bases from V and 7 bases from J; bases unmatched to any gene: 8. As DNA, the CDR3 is TGTGCCAGCAGCTTAGCCCCTATACCTAGCGGGGGGAATGAGCAGTTCTTC. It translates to CASSLAPIPSGGNEQFF.

The CDR3 DNA follows: TGTGCCACCAGCAGGGAGGGGGACAGGGGGCTGGAAGAGACCCAGTACTTC. Its protein is CATSREGDRGLEETQYF. The V gene is TRBV15, the J gene TRBJ2-5; 12 bases line up with TRBD1. The CDR3 is 17 amino acids. Germline CDR1 reads LNHNV; CDR2 reads YYDKDF (reference sequence). Germline trimming cut 3 bases from V and 3 bases from J; bases unmatched to any gene: 8.

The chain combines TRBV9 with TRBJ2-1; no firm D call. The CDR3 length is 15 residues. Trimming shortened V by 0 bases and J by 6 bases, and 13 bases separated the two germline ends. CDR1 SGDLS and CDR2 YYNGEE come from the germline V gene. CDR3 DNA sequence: TGTGCCAGCAGCGTAGTGATCGAAACCCCCAATGAGCAGTTCTTC. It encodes CASSVVIETPNEQFF.

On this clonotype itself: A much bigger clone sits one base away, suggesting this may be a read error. CDR3 loop: CASSRRLAEAYEQYF. Here the CDR3 DNA reads TGTGCCAGCAGCCGGAGACTAGCGGAGGCCTACGAGCAGTACTTC. The chain employs TRBV28 and TRBJ2-7; 9 bases are a match to TRBD2. Germline loops: CDR1 MDHEN, CDR2 SYDVKM. V shed 6 bases, J shed 2 bases, and the junction held 8 bases outside the gene matches. The CDR3 covers 15 residues.

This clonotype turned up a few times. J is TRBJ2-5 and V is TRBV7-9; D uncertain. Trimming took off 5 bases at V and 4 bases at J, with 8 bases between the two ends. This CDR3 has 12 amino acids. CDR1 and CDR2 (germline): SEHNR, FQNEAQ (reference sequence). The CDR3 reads CASSPYAETQYF. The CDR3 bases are TGTGCCAGCAGCCCCTACGCAGAGACCCAGTACTTC. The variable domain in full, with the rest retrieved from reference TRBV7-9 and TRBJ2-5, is DTGVSQNPRHKITKRGQNVTFRCDPISEHNRLYWYRQTLGQGPEFLTYFQNEAQLEKSRLLSDRFSAERPKGSFSTLEIQRTEQGDSAMYLCASSPYAETQYFGPGTRLLVL.

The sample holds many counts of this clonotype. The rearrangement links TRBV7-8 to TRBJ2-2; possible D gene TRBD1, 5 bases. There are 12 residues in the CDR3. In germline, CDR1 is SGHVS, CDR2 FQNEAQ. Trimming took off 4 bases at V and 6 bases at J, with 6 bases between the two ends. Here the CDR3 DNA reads TGTGCCAGCAGCTCCAGGGCCGGGGAGCTGTTTTTT. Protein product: CASSSRAGELFF.

DNA for the CDR3: TGTGCCAGCAGTGAAGAAAGGAGGGGTGAAAACTATGGCTACACCTTC. The encoded protein is CASSEERRGENYGYTF. V and J are TRBV2 and TRBJ1-2, with a tentative D call TRBD1 (5 bases). Germline CDR1 SNHLY, CDR2 FYNNEI. V was clipped by 1 base and J by 2 bases, with 14 bases between them. The CDR3 consists of 16 residues.

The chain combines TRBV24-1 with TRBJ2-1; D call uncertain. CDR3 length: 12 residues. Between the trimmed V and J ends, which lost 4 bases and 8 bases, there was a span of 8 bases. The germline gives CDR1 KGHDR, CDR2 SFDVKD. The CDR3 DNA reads TGTGCCACCAGTGACCTGAGTTATGAGCAGTTCTTC. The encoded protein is CATSDLSYEQFF.

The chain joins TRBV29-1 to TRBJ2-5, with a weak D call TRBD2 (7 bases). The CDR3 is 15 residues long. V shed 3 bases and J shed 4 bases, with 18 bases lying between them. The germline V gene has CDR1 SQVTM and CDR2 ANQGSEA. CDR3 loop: CSVEVRGGRGETQYF. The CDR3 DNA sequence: TGCAGCGTTGAGGTTAGGGGGGGAAGGGGAGAGACCCAGTACTTC.

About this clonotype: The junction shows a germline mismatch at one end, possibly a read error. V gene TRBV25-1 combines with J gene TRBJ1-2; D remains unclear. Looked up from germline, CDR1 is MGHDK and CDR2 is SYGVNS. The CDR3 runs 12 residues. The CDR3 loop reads CVSTGRRDGYTF. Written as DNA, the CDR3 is TGTGTCAGCACTGGCAGGAGAGATGGCTACACCTTC.

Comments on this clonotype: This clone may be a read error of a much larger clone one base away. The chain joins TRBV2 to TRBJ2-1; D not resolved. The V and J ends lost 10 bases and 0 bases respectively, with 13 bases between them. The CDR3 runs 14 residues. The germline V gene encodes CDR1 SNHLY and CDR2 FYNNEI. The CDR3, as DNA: TGTGCCATCCCGGGCTCAAGCTCCTACAATGAGCAGTTCTTC. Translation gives CAIPGSSSYNEQFF.

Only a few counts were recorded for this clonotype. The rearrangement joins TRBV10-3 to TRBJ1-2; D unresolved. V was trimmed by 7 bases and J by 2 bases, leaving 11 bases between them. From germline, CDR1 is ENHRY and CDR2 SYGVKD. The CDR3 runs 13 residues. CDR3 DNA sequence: TGTGCCATCACCGAGGTGCGGAACTATGGCTACACCTTC. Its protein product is CAITEVRNYGYTF.

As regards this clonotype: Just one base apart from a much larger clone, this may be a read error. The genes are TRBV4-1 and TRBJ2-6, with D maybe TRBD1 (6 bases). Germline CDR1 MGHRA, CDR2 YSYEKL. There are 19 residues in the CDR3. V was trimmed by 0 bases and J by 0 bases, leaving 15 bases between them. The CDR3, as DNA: TGCGCCAGCAGCCAAGATCCAGGGGCCTTGTTCTCTGGGGCCAACGTCCTGACTTTC. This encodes CASSQDPGALFSGANVLTF.

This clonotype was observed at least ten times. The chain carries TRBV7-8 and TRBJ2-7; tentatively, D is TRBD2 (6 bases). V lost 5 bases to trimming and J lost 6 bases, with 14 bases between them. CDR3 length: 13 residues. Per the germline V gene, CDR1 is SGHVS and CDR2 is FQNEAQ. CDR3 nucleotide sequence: TGTGCCAGCAGCGAGGTGGGGACTGGCGAGCAGTACGTC. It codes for CASSEVGTGEQYV.

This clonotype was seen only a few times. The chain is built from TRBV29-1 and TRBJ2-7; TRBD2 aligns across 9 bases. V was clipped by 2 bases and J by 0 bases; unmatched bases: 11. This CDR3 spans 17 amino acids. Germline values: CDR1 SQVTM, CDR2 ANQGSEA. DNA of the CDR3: TGCAGCGTTGAATTAATGTTAGCGGGGGCCGACTCCTACGAGCAGTACTTC. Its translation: CSVELMLAGADSYEQYF.

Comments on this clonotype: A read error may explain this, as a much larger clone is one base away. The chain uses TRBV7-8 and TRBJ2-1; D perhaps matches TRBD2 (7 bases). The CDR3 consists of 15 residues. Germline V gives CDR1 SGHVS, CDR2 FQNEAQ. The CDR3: CANSLVGGGPNEQFF. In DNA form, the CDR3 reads TGTGCCAACAGCTTAGTAGGCGGGGGCCCCAATGAGCAGTTCTTC.

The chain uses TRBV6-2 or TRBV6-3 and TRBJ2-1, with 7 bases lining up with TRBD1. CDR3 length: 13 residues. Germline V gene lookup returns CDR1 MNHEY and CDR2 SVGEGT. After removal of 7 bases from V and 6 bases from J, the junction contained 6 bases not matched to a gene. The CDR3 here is CASIMAGGNEQFF. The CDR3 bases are TGTGCCAGCATAATGGCAGGGGGCAATGAGCAGTTCTTC.

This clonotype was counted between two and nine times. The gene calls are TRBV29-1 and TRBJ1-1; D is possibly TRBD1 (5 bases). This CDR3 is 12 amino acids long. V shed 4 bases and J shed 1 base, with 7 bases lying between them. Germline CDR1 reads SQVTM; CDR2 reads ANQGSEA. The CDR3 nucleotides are TGCAGCGTTGCCCAGGGGAACACTGAAGCTTTCTTT. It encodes CSVAQGNTEAFF.